The entry below gives a single TCR beta chain sequence along with its context. Which antigen it targets is not known. No clone much larger than this one lies a single base away; base qualities are absent. Thawed unstimulated PBMCs were stained for CD3, CD4 and CD8 and FACS-sorted into CD3+CD4+ and CD3+CD8+ populations. Randomization to immunosuppression withdrawal applied to every one of the 8 studied subjects. The Qiagen DNeasy Blood and Tissue Kit was used to isolate genomic DNA. Frozen genomic DNA underwent high-throughput TCRbeta CDR3 sequencing by immunoSEQ, including PCR amplification, mapping, bias correction and internal controls. In the authors' own workflow: Productive rearrangements were kept, and unique TCRbeta sequences were defined by CDR3 nucleotide sequence plus V and J gene. For a sequence to be called donor-reactive, it needed a frequency of at least 0.01% and at least 5-fold expansion in CFSE-low cells compared with unstimulated pre-transplant cells. Minimum frequency thresholds were set for each subject on the basis of the unstimulated sample with the lowest template count, so that a detection power of at least 90% was ensured. Jensen-Shannon divergence between the top 1000 TCRbeta sequences post- versus pre-transplant served as the measure of repertoire turnover. Changes in detection of donor-reactive sequences were assessed with two-sided Fisher's exact tests. TCRdb's version of the immuneACCESS table is confined to in-frame rearrangements and falls short of the full clone set. An unresolved V gene accounts for under half of the shortfall where checked; the remainder is of unknown origin. The DNA gave D and trimming, while V, J and clone size come from that table. This sample has fewer than 85,000 clones in its table, and roughly 80% of those were observed once. The top ten clones comprise 2.5% to 3.5% of the sample.

CDR1 and CDR2 are drawn from the germline V gene: MDHEN, SYDVKM. Including cysteine and phenylalanine, the CDR3 has 15 amino acids. CDR3 DNA only is kept here, 45 bases in frame from base 1. V loses 2 bases, J loses 5 bases, and the germline ends lie 12 bases apart. The data are from a study of T cell clones after liver transplantation (dated by TCRdb to the late 2010s). About the study as a whole: The samples were obtained from ITN030ST, a randomized trial that attempted immunosuppression withdrawal within 2 years after liver transplantation. Donor-reactive T cell clones were identified by TCRbeta sequencing after a pre-transplant mixed lymphocyte reaction and then tracked in post-transplant blood. Third party-reactive TCRbeta sequences from pre-transplant MLRs were also identified as an antigen-independent comparator for donor-reactive sequences. Three of the eight recipients were HCV-positive; the others were transplanted for non-autoimmune, non-viral indications. Subjects received no induction therapy and standard immunosuppression until randomization at 12-24 months post-transplant. Tolerance was defined as complete withdrawal of immunosuppression for at least one year without a rise in liver enzymes beyond twice the upper limit of normal. Blood samples were collected pre-transplant, pre-randomization before withdrawal, and post-randomization after either full withdrawal or failed withdrawal. The studied cohort comprised 8 liver transplant recipients, 3 classified as tolerant and 5 as non-tolerant.

Overall results and qualifications from the work: When repertoire turnover was accounted for, significantly reduced detection of donor-reactive sequences was found in 7 of 8 subjects for CD4 and in 8 of 8 subjects for CD8. Without allograft tissue specimens, donor-reactive T cells may have migrated into the graft rather than being deleted. Circulating donor-reactive CD4 TCRbeta sequences fell significantly post-transplant in most of the 8 subjects, irrespective of tolerance or HCV status. In a couple of subjects, low numbers of available donor cells limited the measurable donor-reactive repertoire. Conclusions were preliminary, limited by small, heterogeneous patient numbers and non-standardized post-transplant time points. Donor-reactive sequences decreased more than third party-reactive sequences, which suggests partial antigen-specific deletion that was not related to withdrawal success.

The specimen was CD4+ T cells from blood, collected at the 22-month timepoint. The sequence joins TRBV28 to TRBJ2-2; TRBD2 is possibly the D segment (7 matching bases). The sequence derives from a human patient who received a liver transplant. Where a transplant has occurred, the graft donor may have supplied some of the T cells. This receptor carries the CDR3 CASSLAGARTGELFF. At the DNA level, the sequence is TGTGCCAGCAGTTTAGCGGGGGCTCGGACCGGGGAGCTGTTTTTT.